Listed below are T cell receptor beta chains from one sample, sequenced in a study of molecular identifiers for immune sequencing clone quantification. MiXCR, applied by TCRdb to the PCR reads, yields one record per CDR3 protein. The table lists roughly 300,000 distinct CDR3 sequences, roughly a quarter of them singletons, with 0.7% to 0.95% in the top ten. Sequencing input: naive CD8+ T cells from blood, with Jurkat cell RNA spiked in. These receptors all stem from a human donor in good health. Some libraries in this study had Jurkat cell RNA spiked in. CDR3s include the opening cysteine and the closing phenylalanine or tryptophan. D genes are given only for firm matches. Clone size is shown for a subset of rows, as once, few, many or a class of expanded clone.

j_call | d_call | v_call | clone_size | cdr3_nt | cdr3_aa
TRBJ2-5 | TRBD1 | TRBV28 | few | TGTGCCAGCAGCCAAAGGACAGGAAGAGAGACCCAGTACTTC | CASSQRTGRETQYF
TRBJ2-7 | TRBD2 | TRBV19 | few | TGTGCCAGTAGTTCCTCGAGCGGGAGCTCCTACGAGCAGTACTTC | CASSSSSGSSYEQYF
TRBJ2-4 | TRBD2 | TRBV19 | many | TGTGCCAGTAATAGCGGGCCCAAAAACATTCAGTACTTC | CASNSGPKNIQYF
TRBJ2-7 | . | TRBV10-3 | few | TGTGCCATCAGTGAGGGCAGGGCTAGCGACGAGCAGTACTTC | CAISEGRASDEQYF
TRBJ2-3 | . | TRBV7-2 | many | TGTGCCAGCAGCTTAGGGGAACGGTTTAGCACAGATACGCAGTATTTT | CASSLGERFSTDTQYF
TRBJ2-7 | TRBD2 | TRBV7-6 | many | TGTGCCAGCAGCCCAAAGACTAGCGATGAACCCTACGAGCAGTACTTC | CASSPKTSDEPYEQYF
TRBJ2-7 | . | TRBV5-5 | . | TGTGCCAGCAGCTCCTACACGGGGACGTACGAGCAGTACTTC | CASSSYTGTYEQYF
TRBJ2-7 | . | TRBV7-6 | many | TGTGCCAGCAGCCCGGACCTATCCTACGAGCAGTACTTC | CASSPDLSYEQYF
TRBJ2-1 | TRBD2 | TRBV7-9 | . | TGTGCCAGCAGCTTAGGGACTAGCGGGGGGAGCTCCTACAATGAGCAGTTCTTC | CASSLGTSGGSSYNEQFF
TRBJ1-1 | . | TRBV19 | . | TGTGCCAGTAGTTCCATTGGGGACACTGAAGCTTTCTTT | CASSSIGDTEAFF
TRBJ1-1 | TRBD1 | TRBV6-2/TRBV6-3 | . | TGTGCCAGCAGATACGGGACAGTTCCTGAAGCTTTCTTT | CASRYGTVPEAFF
TRBJ2-5 | . | TRBV2 | few | TGTGCCAGCAGTCAGACAGGGAGGGGTCAGACCCAGTACTTC | CASSQTGRGQTQYF
TRBJ1-1 | . | TRBV7-8 | many | TGTGCCAGCACCGGGGAGTATGCAGCTGAAGCTTTCTTT | CASTGEYAAEAFF
TRBJ2-1 | TRBD1 | TRBV11-2 | few | TGTGCCAGCAGCCCCACAGGGGTCCATGAGCAGTTCTTC | CASSPTGVHEQFF
TRBJ2-3 | . | TRBV10-3 | few | TGTGCCACCCTAAGGCAGGGCTGGACCGAAACGCAGTATTTT | CATLRQGWTETQYF
TRBJ1-5 | . | TRBV10-3 | few | TGTGCCATCAGTGACGGCGGCGGGCCCCAGCATTTT | CAISDGGGPQHF
TRBJ2-7 | . | TRBV27 | many | TGTGCCAGCAGTTTACTAGGCCCCTACGAGCAGTACTTC | CASSLLGPYEQYF
TRBJ2-7 | TRBD2 | TRBV7-9 | many | TGTGCCAGCAGCTCGGGACTATTCAAGTACTTC | CASSSGLFKYF
TRBJ2-7 | . | TRBV4-1 | . | TGCGCCAGCAGCGAGAAAGACGGGGCCTACGAGCAGTACTTC | CASSEKDGAYEQYF
TRBJ1-1 | TRBD1 | TRBV12-3/TRBV12-4 | few | TGTGCCAGCAGTCCCCGGGACAGGGTGCTGATGAACACTGAAGCTTTCTTT | CASSPRDRVLMNTEAFF
TRBJ1-6 | TRBD1 | TRBV12-3/TRBV12-4 | many | TGTGCCAGCAGTCCGGGACAGGGGATAAGGTCCTATAATTCACCCCTCCACTTT | CASSPGQGIRSYNSPLHF
TRBJ1-5 | . | TRBV30 | many | TGTGCCTGGAGTTATCGTGGCAATCAGCCCCAGCATTTT | CAWSYRGNQPQHF
TRBJ2-3 | . | TRBV24-1 | many | TGTGCCACCAGTGATCCAGCCGGGACCCATGGACCAGATACGCAGTATTTT | CATSDPAGTHGPDTQYF
TRBJ2-5 | . | TRBV3-1 | few | TGTGCCAGCAGACAAAGACCTGGGGAGTTCAAAGAGACCCAGTACTTC | CASRQRPGEFKETQYF
TRBJ1-1 | . | TRBV29-1 | many | TGCAGCATTTATCCTTCACAGGCTGAAGCTTTCTTT | CSIYPSQAEAFF
TRBJ1-5 | TRBD1 | TRBV27 | few | TGTGCCAGCAGTTTATACGCTGGACAGGGCCTCCAGCCCCAGCATTTT | CASSLYAGQGLQPQHF
TRBJ2-3 | TRBD2 | TRBV5-4 | . | TGTGCCAGCAGCTTGGTGGGACTAGCGGGGGAGGGAGATACGCAGTATTTT | CASSLVGLAGEGDTQYF
TRBJ2-7 | . | TRBV10-3 | . | TGTGCCATCAGTGGTAGGCCGGGGGCATTCTACGAGCAGTACTTC | CAISGRPGAFYEQYF
TRBJ1-1 | . | TRBV7-6 | many | TGTGCCAGCAGCCCCGGTTGGGGGACTGAAGCTTTCTTT | CASSPGWGTEAFF
TRBJ2-7 | TRBD2 | TRBV27 | . | TGTACCAGCCCTATCCCCCTCAGCGGGAGGTACTACGAGCAGTACTTC | CTSPIPLSGRYYEQYF
TRBJ2-7 | TRBD2 | TRBV7-2 | many | TGTGCCAGCAGCCCCCGGACTAGCGGGAGCGGGGAGCAGTACTTC | CASSPRTSGSGEQYF
TRBJ1-1 | . | TRBV28 | . | TGTGCCAGCAGTTTGTACACCGCTAACACTGAAGCTTTCTTT | CASSLYTANTEAFF
TRBJ2-7 | . | TRBV28 | many | TGTGCCAGCAGTCAGCTAGGATACGAGCAGTACTTC | CASSQLGYEQYF
TRBJ2-5 | TRBD2 | TRBV5-4 | . | TGTGCCAGCAGCTTGGATTTATTGCTAGCGGGCCAAGAGACCCAGTACTTC | CASSLDLLLAGQETQYF
TRBJ1-4 | . | TRBV2 | . | TGTGCCAGCAGTAAAGGTCGGGAACTGTTTTTT | CASSKGRELFF
TRBJ1-1 | . | TRBV12-3/TRBV12-4 | . | TGTGCCAGCGAGCTTGGTGGTTGGAACACTGAAGCTTTCTTT | CASELGGWNTEAFF
TRBJ2-1 | . | TRBV29-1 | few | TGCAGCGTTGAGGGGGCGGGAGCATACAATGAGCAGTTCTTC | CSVEGAGAYNEQFF
TRBJ2-3 | . | TRBV19 | . | TGTGCCAGTAGTCCCACGGGACACAGCACAGATACGCAGTATTTT | CASSPTGHSTDTQYF
TRBJ1-5 | . | TRBV6-2/TRBV6-3 | . | TGTGCCAGCAGTTACGGCGGGTTGCGCAATCAGCCCCAGCATTTT | CASSYGGLRNQPQHF
TRBJ2-3 | TRBD2 | TRBV27 | . | TGTGCCAGCAGTGTTGGGACGGGGGGAGATACGCAGTATTTT | CASSVGTGGDTQYF
TRBJ2-7 | . | TRBV7-6 | many | TGTGCCAGCAGCTTAGGCCCCAGCGGTTCCTACGAGCAGTACTTC | CASSLGPSGSYEQYF
TRBJ2-1 | TRBD2 | TRBV20-1 | . | TGCAGTGCTACCTCAACTAGCGGGACTTACAATGAGCAGTTCTTC | CSATSTSGTYNEQFF
TRBJ1-1 | TRBD1 | TRBV12-3/TRBV12-4 | . | TGTGCCAGCAGGGGACCGGGACAGTGGAGGACTGAAGCTCTCTTT | CASRGPGQWRTEALF
TRBJ2-3 | . | TRBV30 | many | TGTGCCTGGAGTGTCACCACAGATACGCAGTATTTT | CAWSVTTDTQYF
TRBJ2-1 | TRBD1 | TRBV7-2 | many | TGTGCCAGCAGCTTAGTTCCAGGGGGCGCGTGGAATGAGCAGTTCTTC | CASSLVPGGAWNEQFF
TRBJ2-7 | . | TRBV7-9 | . | TGTGCCAGCAGCGGGCCAGGGAGCAGCTACGAGCAGTACTTC | CASSGPGSSYEQYF
TRBJ2-2 | . | TRBV5-6 | many | TGTGCCAGCAGTTTCACCCTTCCGAACACCGGGGAGCTGTTTTTT | CASSFTLPNTGELFF
TRBJ2-5 | . | TRBV12-3/TRBV12-4 | many | TGTGCCAGCAGTTTAGGGATTTCCCCGGCCCAAGAGACCCAGTACTTC | CASSLGISPAQETQYF
TRBJ2-1 | TRBD2 | TRBV7-9 | few | TGTGCCAGCAGCTGGGGACTAGCGGGAGTTGGTGAGCAGTTCTTC | CASSWGLAGVGEQFF
TRBJ1-1 | . | TRBV4-1 | many | TGCGCCAGCAGCCAAGTAGACGGATTTTCTGAAGCTTTCTTT | CASSQVDGFSEAFF
TRBJ1-5 | . | TRBV4-3 | . | TGCGCCAGCAGCCAAGATATTGGGGGATCGGAGCCCCAGCATTTT | CASSQDIGGSEPQHF